This is a list of T cell receptor beta chains from one sample in a study of T cell responses to AZD1222 COVID-19 vaccine. Generated by immunoSEQ multiplex PCR, the TCRdb table keeps only in-frame clones and is missing some. This table has around 160,000 clones, about 90% appearing once. Source: peripheral blood, taken on day 0 of AZD1222 vaccination. The receptors were sampled from an adult in good health. Each CDR3 is given with its conserved first and last residue. A D gene is named only where the DNA matches it firmly. Clone sizes are given selectively: once, few, many, or a class where the clone is expanded.

J gene: TRBJ1-1; D gene: .; clone size: .; V gene: TRBV4-1; CDR3 DNA: TGCGCCAGCAGCCAAGATTCTAATATTTGGTGGGAGTCGGGCACTGAAGCTTTCTTT; CDR3 protein: CASSQDSNIWWESGTEAFF
J gene: TRBJ2-2; D gene: .; clone size: few; V gene: TRBV5-5; CDR3 DNA: TGTGCCAGCATCCCGATTTCGAACACCGGGGAGCTGTTTTTT; CDR3 protein: CASIPISNTGELFF
J gene: TRBJ2-1; D gene: TRBD2; clone size: once; V gene: TRBV7-2; CDR3 DNA: TGTGCCAGCAGCTTCTGGACTAGCGGGAACAATGAGCAGTTCTTC; CDR3 protein: CASSFWTSGNNEQFF
J gene: TRBJ2-1; D gene: .; clone size: .; V gene: TRBV19; CDR3 DNA: TGTGCCAGTAGGCGTACAGCGGAGATAAACAATGAGCAGTTCTTC; CDR3 protein: CASRRTAEINNEQFF
J gene: TRBJ1-1; D gene: .; clone size: .; V gene: TRBV18; CDR3 DNA: TGTGCCAGCTCAGGAGGATTGAACACTGAAGCTTTCTTT; CDR3 protein: CASSGGLNTEAFF
J gene: TRBJ1-2; D gene: .; clone size: .; V gene: TRBV28; CDR3 DNA: TGTGCCAGCAGTTTGGGGTCAGGGTATGGCTACACCTTC; CDR3 protein: CASSLGSGYGYTF
J gene: TRBJ2-1; D gene: TRBD2; clone size: medium-sized; V gene: TRBV7-2; CDR3 DNA: TGTGCCAGCAGCTTAGGACTAGCGGGAAACAATGAGCAGTTCTTC; CDR3 protein: CASSLGLAGNNEQFF
J gene: TRBJ1-3; D gene: .; clone size: .; V gene: TRBV4-1; CDR3 DNA: TGCGCCAGCAGCCAAGATCTAGTGGGCTCTGGAAACACCATATATTTT; CDR3 protein: CASSQDLVGSGNTIYF
J gene: TRBJ2-7; D gene: TRBD1; clone size: .; V gene: TRBV7-9; CDR3 DNA: TGTGCCAGCGGGGTCGGGACAGACTACGAGCAGTACTTC; CDR3 protein: CASGVGTDYEQYF
J gene: TRBJ2-7; D gene: .; clone size: .; V gene: TRBV4-2; CDR3 DNA: TGTGCCAGCAGCCACGCGGCGTCCTCTTGGGGGGACGAGCAGTACTTC; CDR3 protein: CASSHAASSWGDEQYF
J gene: TRBJ1-1; D gene: .; clone size: .; V gene: TRBV5-1; CDR3 DNA: TGCGCCAGCAGCTTGGAAGGGAGGGACACTGAAGCTTTCTTT; CDR3 protein: CASSLEGRDTEAFF
J gene: TRBJ2-5; D gene: .; clone size: .; V gene: TRBV19; CDR3 DNA: TGTGCCAGTGCTAACCTAGAGACCCAGTACTTC; CDR3 protein: CASANLETQYF
J gene: TRBJ1-1; D gene: TRBD1; clone size: .; V gene: TRBV3-1/TRBV3-2; CDR3 DNA: TGTGCCAGCAGCCGCCGGGACAGGGACACTGAAGCTTTCTTT; CDR3 protein: CASSRRDRDTEAFF
J gene: TRBJ1-5; D gene: .; clone size: few; V gene: TRBV2; CDR3 DNA: TGTGCCAGCACGGGGGCTAATAGCAATCAGCCCCAGCATTTT; CDR3 protein: CASTGANSNQPQHF
J gene: TRBJ2-2; D gene: TRBD2; clone size: .; V gene: TRBV29-1; CDR3 DNA: TGCAGCGTTACCCCGGGGGGGACCGGGGAGCTGTTTTTT; CDR3 protein: CSVTPGGTGELFF
J gene: TRBJ1-1; D gene: .; clone size: .; V gene: TRBV18; CDR3 DNA: TGTGCCAGCTCACCAGGGGGACACCTCGAAGCTTTCTTT; CDR3 protein: CASSPGGHLEAFF
J gene: TRBJ1-2; D gene: .; clone size: .; V gene: TRBV4-3; CDR3 DNA: TGCGCCAGCAGCCAAGACCGTGCCGTGCGAGAGGGGCAGCACACCTTC; CDR3 protein: CASSQDRAVREGQHTF
J gene: TRBJ1-4; D gene: TRBD1; clone size: .; V gene: TRBV11-2; CDR3 DNA: TGTGCCAGCAGCTACAACCCGGGACAGGTCAATGAAAAACTGTTTTTT; CDR3 protein: CASSYNPGQVNEKLFF
J gene: TRBJ2-3; D gene: .; clone size: .; V gene: TRBV7-2; CDR3 DNA: TGTGCCAGCAGCTTAGTTGGGGGCGACACAGATACGCAGTATTTT; CDR3 protein: CASSLVGGDTDTQYF
J gene: TRBJ2-7; D gene: .; clone size: once; V gene: TRBV19; CDR3 DNA: TGTGCCAGTAGCCCGGGGCCGACTTACGAGCAGTACTTC; CDR3 protein: CASSPGPTYEQYF
J gene: TRBJ2-7; D gene: TRBD1; clone size: .; V gene: TRBV6-2/TRBV6-3; CDR3 DNA: TGTGCCAGCAGTTGGAACCAGGGGGTCTACGAGCAGTACTTC; CDR3 protein: CASSWNQGVYEQYF
J gene: TRBJ1-2; D gene: TRBD1; clone size: .; V gene: TRBV28; CDR3 DNA: TGTGCCAGCAGAGTTTCTGGGGACAGGTCTGGCTACACCTTC; CDR3 protein: CASRVSGDRSGYTF
J gene: TRBJ1-4; D gene: TRBD1; clone size: once; V gene: TRBV28; CDR3 DNA: TGTGCCAGCAGTCCGGGACAGGCATTTAATGAAAAACTGTTTTTT; CDR3 protein: CASSPGQAFNEKLFF
J gene: TRBJ1-6; D gene: .; clone size: .; V gene: TRBV21-1; CDR3 DNA: TGTGCCAGCAGCAAAACAGGGCTCCGAGGCGCCGGATCACCCCTCCACTTT; CDR3 protein: CASSKTGLRGAGSPLHF
J gene: TRBJ2-3; D gene: .; clone size: once; V gene: TRBV19; CDR3 DNA: TGTGCCAGTAGGGGGACAGATACGCAGTATTTT; CDR3 protein: CASRGTDTQYF
J gene: TRBJ1-2; D gene: .; clone size: .; V gene: TRBV24-1; CDR3 DNA: TGTGCCACCAGTGATTGGGGAGAGGGCTACACCTTC; CDR3 protein: CATSDWGEGYTF
J gene: TRBJ1-4; D gene: .; clone size: .; V gene: TRBV2; CDR3 DNA: TGTGCCAGCTCAGGTCACGAAAAACTGTTTTTT; CDR3 protein: CASSGHEKLFF
J gene: TRBJ2-2; D gene: .; clone size: .; V gene: TRBV4-1; CDR3 DNA: TGCGCCAGCAGCCAGATGGCGCCCACCGCAGACACCGGGGAGCTGTTTTTT; CDR3 protein: CASSQMAPTADTGELFF
J gene: TRBJ2-5; D gene: .; clone size: once; V gene: TRBV5-1; CDR3 DNA: TGCGCCAGCAGATCTGTACAGGGAGGGCAGACCCAGTACTTC; CDR3 protein: CASRSVQGGQTQYF
J gene: TRBJ1-1; D gene: .; clone size: once; V gene: TRBV3-1/TRBV3-2; CDR3 DNA: TGTGCCAGCAGCCGGACACCGTCCGAATCGCATTATGAAGCTTTCTTT; CDR3 protein: CASSRTPSESHYEAFF
J gene: TRBJ2-7; D gene: TRBD2; clone size: .; V gene: TRBV6-5; CDR3 DNA: TGTGCCAGCGGTAGCGGGAGGGGGGTATCCTACGAGCAGTACTTC; CDR3 protein: CASGSGRGVSYEQYF
J gene: TRBJ2-2; D gene: .; clone size: .; V gene: TRBV6-4; CDR3 DNA: TGTGCCAGCAGTGACTCCGGGGTTAGCGGAGGCACCGGGGAGCTGTTTTTT; CDR3 protein: CASSDSGVSGGTGELFF
J gene: TRBJ2-2; D gene: .; clone size: .; V gene: TRBV7-2; CDR3 DNA: TGTGCCAGCAGCTTAGGGACAACCCGGGAGCTGTTTTTT; CDR3 protein: CASSLGTTRELFF
J gene: TRBJ2-5; D gene: TRBD2; clone size: .; V gene: TRBV3-1/TRBV3-2; CDR3 DNA: TGTGCCAGCAGCCAAGAAATCGTCGTAGCGGGAGTCCAAGAGACCCAGTACTTC; CDR3 protein: CASSQEIVVAGVQETQYF
J gene: TRBJ1-4; D gene: .; clone size: .; V gene: TRBV7-2; CDR3 DNA: TGTGCCAGCAGCCCACGAGGAATCAATGAAAAACTGTTTTTT; CDR3 protein: CASSPRGINEKLFF
J gene: TRBJ2-3; D gene: .; clone size: .; V gene: TRBV6-2/TRBV6-3; CDR3 DNA: TGTGCCAGCAGTTACGACCCGCGGTGGGGCGGCGTTAATGGAGATACGCAGTATTTT; CDR3 protein: CASSYDPRWGGVNGDTQYF
J gene: TRBJ1-4; D gene: .; clone size: .; V gene: TRBV19; CDR3 DNA: TGTGCCAGTACTCCGAAGAGGCAGATCAATGAAAAACTGTTTTTT; CDR3 protein: CASTPKRQINEKLFF
J gene: TRBJ1-1; D gene: TRBD1; clone size: .; V gene: TRBV3-1/TRBV3-2; CDR3 DNA: TGTGCCAGCAGCCATTCCGACAGGGGTAGTAAGAACACTGAAGCTTTCTTT; CDR3 protein: CASSHSDRGSKNTEAFF
J gene: TRBJ1-5; D gene: .; clone size: .; V gene: TRBV6-5; CDR3 DNA: TGTGCCAGCAGTTACACTGGACGGATTAGCAATCAGCCCCAGCATTTT; CDR3 protein: CASSYTGRISNQPQHF
J gene: TRBJ1-2; D gene: .; clone size: .; V gene: TRBV19; CDR3 DNA: TGTGCCAGAGAAAGAGCTGGACGGACTCTTTACTATGGCTACACCTTC; CDR3 protein: CARERAGRTLYYGYTF
J gene: TRBJ1-4; D gene: .; clone size: .; V gene: TRBV7-2; CDR3 DNA: TGTGCCAGCAGCTTTTCAGGGGAAAAACTGTTTTTT; CDR3 protein: CASSFSGEKLFF
J gene: TRBJ1-2; D gene: .; clone size: .; V gene: TRBV11-2; CDR3 DNA: TGTGCCAGCAGCTTAGTCCCGGAGACGCCCCTCTATGGCTACACCTTC; CDR3 protein: CASSLVPETPLYGYTF
J gene: TRBJ1-6; D gene: .; clone size: .; V gene: TRBV19; CDR3 DNA: TGTGCCAGTAGGGCAGGGCACTATAATTCACCCCTCCACTTT; CDR3 protein: CASRAGHYNSPLHF
J gene: TRBJ1-1; D gene: TRBD1; clone size: once; V gene: TRBV3-1/TRBV3-2; CDR3 DNA: TGTGCCAGCAGCAGGGTCCGGACAGGGAACATGCCACAATCTGAAGCTTTCTTT; CDR3 protein: CASSRVRTGNMPQSEAFF
J gene: TRBJ2-3; D gene: TRBD2; clone size: .; V gene: TRBV4-3; CDR3 DNA: TGCGCCAGCAGCCGCTCCGGGACTAGCGGCCCCACAGATACGCAGTATTTT; CDR3 protein: CASSRSGTSGPTDTQYF
J gene: TRBJ2-4; D gene: .; clone size: once; V gene: TRBV7-9; CDR3 DNA: TGTGCCAGCAGCCCCCCCCCGGGCACGGTAGCCAAAAACATTCAGTACTTC; CDR3 protein: CASSPPPGTVAKNIQYF
J gene: TRBJ1-2; D gene: .; clone size: .; V gene: TRBV10-3; CDR3 DNA: TGTGCCATCAGTGGTGGATGGGAAGGAGGCTATGGCTACACCTTC; CDR3 protein: CAISGGWEGGYGYTF
J gene: TRBJ1-2; D gene: TRBD1; clone size: .; V gene: TRBV18; CDR3 DNA: TGTGCCAGCTCACCCCCAACAGGGGTCGGCTACACCTTC; CDR3 protein: CASSPPTGVGYTF
J gene: TRBJ2-5; D gene: .; clone size: once; V gene: TRBV5-1; CDR3 DNA: TGCGCCAGCAGCCAGACAGGGGAGGGTGCGACCCAGTACTTC; CDR3 protein: CASSQTGEGATQYF
J gene: TRBJ2-3; D gene: .; clone size: .; V gene: TRBV9; CDR3 DNA: TGTGCCAGCAGCACCAGGACCAGCTGGCCTCCGGTCACGCAGTATTTT; CDR3 protein: CASSTRTSWPPVTQYF
J gene: TRBJ2-1; D gene: .; clone size: .; V gene: TRBV13; CDR3 DNA: TGTGCCAGCAGCTTCTATACCTTGGACAGCAGCTCCTACAATGAGCAGTTCTTC; CDR3 protein: CASSFYTLDSSSYNEQFF
J gene: TRBJ2-1; D gene: .; clone size: .; V gene: TRBV18; CDR3 DNA: TGTGCCAGCTCACAAACCACGCCCCCCAATGAGCAGTTCTTC; CDR3 protein: CASSQTTPPNEQFF
J gene: TRBJ1-2; D gene: .; clone size: .; V gene: TRBV5-6; CDR3 DNA: TGTGCCAGCAGCTTGGGGCAGGGCATGGGCGGCTACACCTTC; CDR3 protein: CASSLGQGMGGYTF
J gene: TRBJ1-1; D gene: .; clone size: once; V gene: TRBV19; CDR3 DNA: TGTGCCAGTAGTCCCCGGAGGGATGTCACTGAAGCTTTCTTT; CDR3 protein: CASSPRRDVTEAFF
J gene: TRBJ2-6; D gene: .; clone size: .; V gene: TRBV6-4; CDR3 DNA: TGTGCCAGCAACCGACCAAACTCTGGGGCCAACGTCCTGACTTTC; CDR3 protein: CASNRPNSGANVLTF
J gene: TRBJ1-5; D gene: .; clone size: once; V gene: TRBV9; CDR3 DNA: TGTGCCAGCAGCGTAGGAGGGGCTGGGAATCAGCCCCAGCATTTT; CDR3 protein: CASSVGGAGNQPQHF
J gene: TRBJ2-6; D gene: .; clone size: once; V gene: TRBV5-4; CDR3 DNA: TGTGCCAGCAGCTTCCTGCTAGCTGGGGCCAACGTCCTGACTTTC; CDR3 protein: CASSFLLAGANVLTF